Following are 20 T cell receptor beta chains from one sample sequenced in a study of T cell clonotyping in hematopoietic cell transplantation. Repertoires were generated with immunoSEQ multiplex PCR, while TCRdb's copy carries only in-frame clones and drops some. The repertoire includes some 40,000 clones, 94% of them detected once, and about 0.8% sits in the top ten. The sample comprised peripheral blood mononuclear cells. All receptors come from a woman aged 45-65 years in good health. Some clones in this sample may be carry-over from other donors' samples.

The chain has TRBV28 and TRBJ2-5; D unresolved. This CDR3 is 13 amino acids long. Germline-derived CDR1 and CDR2 are MDHEN and SYDVKM. V dropped 7 bases and J dropped 4 bases, with 13 bases sitting between them. DNA for the CDR3: TGTGCCAGCACACCTACGGGTCGAGAGACCCAGTACTTC. Its protein product is CASTPTGRETQYF.

The chain employs TRBV14 and TRBJ1-5; 8 bases are shared with TRBD1. The V gene's germline CDR1 is SGHDN and CDR2 FVKESK. Germline trimming cut 4 bases from V and 7 bases from J; bases unmatched to any gene: 12. The CDR3 sequence is 16 residues long. The CDR3 reads CASSPGGQGGIQPQHF. The CDR3 DNA follows: TGTGCCAGCAGCCCAGGAGGACAGGGAGGTATACAGCCCCAGCATTTT.

The V gene is TRBV5-4, the J gene TRBJ1-3; perhaps TRBD1 as D (5 bases). Between the trimmed V and J ends, which lost 3 bases and 2 bases, there was a span of 15 bases. This CDR3 comprises 16 residues. CDR1 and CDR2 from the germline V gene are SGHNT and YYREEE (reference sequence). CDR3 sequence (DNA): TGTGCCAGCAGCTGGGGACTGCCCTCGGCTGGAAACACCATATATTTT. Translated: CASSWGLPSAGNTIYF.

V usage is TRBV5-1 and J usage is TRBJ1-1, with D uncertain. Germline values: CDR1 SGHRS, CDR2 YFSETQ. CDR3 length equals 14 residues. The V end lost 4 bases, the J end lost 6 bases, and 16 bases lay between the germline ends. DNA of the CDR3: TGCGCCAGCAGCATGGAGGCAAACAGCGCTGAAGCTTTCTTT. It specifies CASSMEANSAEAFF.

The DNA of the CDR3 is TGCGCCAGCAGCCAAGATGGGACAGGGGTTAGTGGCAAAAACATTCAGTACTTC. The encoded protein is CASSQDGTGVSGKNIQYF. The V and J genes are TRBV4-1 and TRBJ2-4; 10 bases fit TRBD1. This CDR3 region has 18 residues. V gave up 0 bases and J gave up 3 bases; unmatched junction bases: 8. Per germline, CDR1 MGHRA and CDR2 YSYEKL.

The V and J genes are TRBV4-3 and TRBJ1-2; D is perhaps TRBD1 (5 bases). This CDR3 region has 18 residues. With 0 bases removed from V and 2 bases from J, the gap between germline ends came to 19 bases. Germline V gives CDR1 LGHNA, CDR2 YSLEER. The CDR3 region is CASSQEPQGSEGNYGYTF. The CDR3 region has the DNA TGCGCCAGCAGCCAAGAACCTCAGGGCAGCGAAGGGAACTATGGCTACACCTTC.

V is TRBV28 and J is TRBJ1-1, with D unresolved. The germline V and J ends were trimmed by 5 bases and 2 bases, with 9 bases remaining between them. Looked up from germline, CDR1 is MDHEN and CDR2 is SYDVKM. The CDR3 has 13 residues. This chain's CDR3 is CASSPVKNTEAFF. The CDR3 DNA sequence: TGTGCCAGCAGTCCTGTAAAAAACACTGAAGCTTTCTTT.

The chain employs TRBV28 and TRBJ1-6; 7 bases align to TRBD1. V trimming: 9 bases; J trimming: 9 bases; junction bases outside the gene matches: 14. Germline V CDR1 and CDR2: MDHEN, SYDVKM. CDR3 length: 15 amino acids. CDR3 sequence: CASQGVYPGLSPLHF. The DNA of the CDR3 is TGTGCCAGTCAGGGGGTTTACCCAGGCCTTTCACCCCTCCACTTT.

This rearrangement joins TRBV9 to TRBJ1-2, with D perhaps matching TRBD1 (5 bases). This CDR3 region has 12 residues. Trimming cost V 6 bases and J 5 bases, with 11 bases left between them. The germline CDR1 and CDR2 sequences are SGDLS and YYNGEE. The CDR3 DNA reads TGTGCCAGCACCAGGGATTGGTATGGCTACACCTTC. Protein sequence: CASTRDWYGYTF.

This clone was recorded only once. The chain links TRBV5-1 to TRBJ1-4; D unresolved. The V end was cut by 0 bases, the J end by 8 bases, with 8 bases between. CDR1 is SGHRS, CDR2 YFSETQ, per germline. The CDR3 runs to 13 residues. The CDR3 region is CASSLEQREKLFF. CDR3 nucleotide sequence: TGCGCCAGCAGCTTGGAGCAGAGGGAAAAACTGTTTTTT. Combining the CDR3 with reference TRBV5-1 and TRBJ1-4 gives the whole variable domain KAGVTQTPRYLIKTRGQQVTLSCSPISGHRSVSWYQQTPGQGLQFLFEYFSETQRNKGNFPGRFSGRQFSNSRSEMNVSTLELGDSALYLCASSLEQREKLFFGSGTQLSVL.

The gene calls are TRBV7-3 and TRBJ2-2; 8 bases fit TRBD2. The J segment lost 5 bases and the V segment lost 4 bases, leaving 12 bases of the junction unmatched. Germline values: CDR1 SGHTA, CDR2 FQGTGA. The CDR3 is 17 residues long. The CDR3 DNA reads as TGTGCCAGCAGCTCAAACAGCGGGGGACCCAGAACCGGGGAGCTGTTTTTT. It is translated as CASSSNSGGPRTGELFF.

This chain uses TRBV6-6 with TRBJ2-3; D is possibly TRBD1 (6 bases). CDR1 MNHNY and CDR2 SVGAGI come from the germline V gene (reference sequence). This CDR3 spans 14 amino acids. The V gene lost 6 bases and the J gene lost 3 bases, with 13 bases spanning the gap. CDR3 protein: CASRVQGSTDTQYF. The CDR3 region has the DNA TGTGCCAGCAGAGTACAGGGATCGACAGATACGCAGTATTTT.

The chain uses TRBV7-6 and TRBJ2-2; 8 bases fit TRBD1. The CDR3 spans 15 residues. The germline V gene encodes CDR1 SGHVS and CDR2 FNYEAQ. Trimming cost V 3 bases and J 1 base; bases outside gene matches: 1. The CDR3 DNA reads TGTGCCAGCAGCTTGGGGACAGGGAACACCGGGGAGCTGTTTTTT. It yields the protein CASSLGTGNTGELFF.

The chain joins TRBV6-1 to TRBJ2-5; D possibly uses TRBD1 or TRBD2 (5 bases each). The end of the DNA aligns better with TRBJ2-7, so the J call may be wrong. The germline gives CDR1 MNHNS, CDR2 SASEGT. CDR3 size: 13 residues. This CDR3 reads CASSLERGDEQYF. As DNA, the CDR3 is TGTGCCAGCAGTCTTGAAAGGGGAGACGAGCAGTACTTC.

The rearrangement links TRBV4-1 to TRBJ1-2, with a weak D call TRBD1 (5 bases). The CDR3 contains 16 residues. V lost 4 bases, J lost 5 bases, and 20 bases lay in between. Germline V gene data show CDR1 as MGHRA and CDR2 as YSYEKL. This CDR3 reads CASSPIGTRRYYGYTF. As DNA, the CDR3 is TGCGCCAGCAGCCCAATCGGGACTCGGAGGTATTATGGCTACACCTTC.

The rearrangement links TRBV9 to TRBJ2-7, with D unclear. The CDR3 is made up of 15 amino acids. Trimming left V 3 bases short and J 4 bases short, with 17 bases between. CDR1 and CDR2 from the germline V gene are SGDLS and YYNGEE. CDR3 nucleotides: TGTGCCAGCAGCGGTACCGGCCGCAATCCTTACGAGCAGTACTTC. Translated: CASSGTGRNPYEQYF.

This clone was picked up one time. The chain carries TRBV29-1 and TRBJ1-2; 7 nucleotides align to TRBD1. Germline V gene sequence: CDR1 SQVTM, CDR2 ANQGSEA. The length of the CDR3 is 12 residues. Germline trimming cut 6 bases from V and 4 bases from J; bases unmatched to any gene: 5. CDR3: CSVAGTAYGYTF. DNA of the CDR3: TGCAGCGTCGCCGGGACAGCCTATGGCTACACCTTC.

V and J are TRBV19 and TRBJ2-4; the D gene could be TRBD1 or TRBD2 (5 bases each). Germline V gives CDR1 LNHDA, CDR2 SQIVND (reference sequence). With 6 bases removed from V and 5 bases from J, the gap between germline ends came to 11 bases. The CDR3 length is 13 residues. CDR3 amino acids: CASRQDGENIQYF. The CDR3 coding sequence is TGTGCCAGTAGACAGGACGGGGAAAACATTCAGTACTTC.

J is TRBJ2-2 and V is TRBV4-2, with 8 bases identical to TRBD2. V dropped 2 bases and J dropped 2; count of bases not matched to a gene: 4. CDR3 length: 16 residues. Germline lookup yields CDR1 LGHNA and CDR2 YNFKEQ. CDR3 residues: CASSQLGGANTGELFF. CDR3 DNA: TGTGCCAGCAGCCAACTCGGGGGGGCCAACACCGGGGAGCTGTTTTTT.

This chain joins TRBV13 and TRBJ2-4; no clear D gene. There are 15 residues in the CDR3. CDR1 and CDR2 (germline): PRHDT, FYEKMQ (reference sequence). V shed 2 bases and J shed 0 bases, with 8 bases lying between them. The CDR3 bases are TGTGCCAGCAGCTTACAACACCTAGCCAAAAACATTCAGTACTTC. It yields the protein CASSLQHLAKNIQYF.